The T cell receptor (beta chain) under discussion was sequenced for a study of OX40 agonist ivuxolimab in advanced cancers. Study-level information: Patients were treated with ivuxolimab, an agonistic anti-OX40 (CD134) antibody.

Autoimmune disease history or systemic immunosuppression excluded patients. Blood specimens came from baseline, cycle 4 day 1, and cycle 7 day 1. Generated by immunoSEQ multiplex PCR, the TCRdb table keeps only in-frame clones and is missing some. The sample carries about 100,000 clones, approximately 90% recorded once. CDR3 length equals 16 residues. CDR1 is MNHNY and CDR2 is SVGAGI in the germline V gene (reference sequence). V was shortened by 0 bases and J by 6 bases, with 15 bases between the two germline ends. The receptor's source is an adult with an advanced solid tumor such as melanoma, head and neck, liver or kidney cancer. The chain carries TRBV6-6 and TRBJ1-5, with a tentative D call TRBD1 (5 bases). The specimen was CD4+ or CD8+ T cells sorted from blood, collected in a trial of the OX40 agonist ivuxolimab. The CDR3 spells CASSYSSHIGGQPQHF. In nucleotides, the CDR3 is TGTGCCAGCAGTTACTCGAGCCACATTGGGGGTCAGCCCCAGCATTTT.